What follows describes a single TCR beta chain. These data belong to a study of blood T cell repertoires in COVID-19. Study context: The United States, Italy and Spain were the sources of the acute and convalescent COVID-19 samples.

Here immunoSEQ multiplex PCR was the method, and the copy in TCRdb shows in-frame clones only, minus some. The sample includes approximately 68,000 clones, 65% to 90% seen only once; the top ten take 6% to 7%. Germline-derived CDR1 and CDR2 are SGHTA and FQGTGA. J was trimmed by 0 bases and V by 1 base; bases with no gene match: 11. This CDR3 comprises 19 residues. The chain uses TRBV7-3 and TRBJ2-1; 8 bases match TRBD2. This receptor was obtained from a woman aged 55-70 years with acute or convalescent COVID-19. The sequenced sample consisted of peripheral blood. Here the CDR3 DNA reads TGTGCCAGCAGCTTAAATCCCTGGCTAGCGGGTAGCTCCTACAATGAGCAGTTCTTC. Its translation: CASSLNPWLAGSSYNEQFF.